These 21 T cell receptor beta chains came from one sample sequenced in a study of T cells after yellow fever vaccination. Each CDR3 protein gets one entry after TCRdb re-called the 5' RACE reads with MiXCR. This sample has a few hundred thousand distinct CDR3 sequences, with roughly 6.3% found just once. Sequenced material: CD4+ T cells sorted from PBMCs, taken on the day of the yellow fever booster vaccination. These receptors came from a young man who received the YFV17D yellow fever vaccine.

The CDR3 DNA is TGTGCCAGCAGCTTAGAACGGCCCAATGAGCAGTTCTTC. Its translation: CASSLERPNEQFF. This rearrangement joins TRBV7-9 to TRBJ2-1; D not certain. This CDR3 has 13 residues. V lost 1 base and J 6 bases, leaving 7 bases between the germline ends. Germline V gene data show CDR1 as SEHNR and CDR2 as FQNEAQ (reference sequence).

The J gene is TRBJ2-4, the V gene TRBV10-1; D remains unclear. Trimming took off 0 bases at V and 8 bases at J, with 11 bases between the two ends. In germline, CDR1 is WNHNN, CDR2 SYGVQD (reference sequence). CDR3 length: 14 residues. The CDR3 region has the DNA TGCGCCAGCAGTGAGTCGGGCGGTTCGGACATTCAGTACTTC. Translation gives CASSESGGSDIQYF.

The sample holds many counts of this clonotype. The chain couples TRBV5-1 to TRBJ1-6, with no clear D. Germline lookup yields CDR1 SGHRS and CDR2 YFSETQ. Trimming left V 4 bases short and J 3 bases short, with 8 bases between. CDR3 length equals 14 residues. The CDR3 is CASSVGDYNSPLHF. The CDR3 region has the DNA TGCGCCAGCAGCGTAGGTGACTATAATTCACCCCTCCACTTT.

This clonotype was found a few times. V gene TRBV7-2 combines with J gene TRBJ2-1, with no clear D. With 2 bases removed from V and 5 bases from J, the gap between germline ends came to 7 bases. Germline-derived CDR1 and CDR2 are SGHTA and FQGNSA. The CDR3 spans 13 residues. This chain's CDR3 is CASSLQQNNEQFF. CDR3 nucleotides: TGTGCCAGCAGCTTACAACAGAACAATGAGCAGTTCTTC.

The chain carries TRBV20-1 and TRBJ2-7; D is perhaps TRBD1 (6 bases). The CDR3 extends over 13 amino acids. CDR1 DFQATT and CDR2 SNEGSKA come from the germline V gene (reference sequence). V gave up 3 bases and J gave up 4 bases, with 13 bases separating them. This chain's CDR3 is CSARLGARYEQYF. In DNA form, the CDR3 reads TGCAGTGCTAGGTTGGGGGCTCGATACGAGCAGTACTTC.

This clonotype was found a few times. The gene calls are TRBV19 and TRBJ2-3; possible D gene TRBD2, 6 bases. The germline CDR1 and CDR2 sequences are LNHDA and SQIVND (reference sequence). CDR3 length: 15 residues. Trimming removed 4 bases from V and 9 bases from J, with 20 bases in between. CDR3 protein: CASSSRSGSPLTQYF. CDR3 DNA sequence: TGTGCCAGTAGTAGCCGTTCCGGGAGCCCACTAACGCAGTATTTT.

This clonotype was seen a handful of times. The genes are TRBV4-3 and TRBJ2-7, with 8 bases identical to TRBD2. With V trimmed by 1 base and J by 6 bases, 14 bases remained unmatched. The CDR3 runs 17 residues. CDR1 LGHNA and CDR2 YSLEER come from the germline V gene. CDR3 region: CASSQVLGGRYSGEQYF. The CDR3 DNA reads TGCGCCAGCAGCCAAGTTCTCGGCGGGAGGTATTCCGGCGAGCAGTACTTC.

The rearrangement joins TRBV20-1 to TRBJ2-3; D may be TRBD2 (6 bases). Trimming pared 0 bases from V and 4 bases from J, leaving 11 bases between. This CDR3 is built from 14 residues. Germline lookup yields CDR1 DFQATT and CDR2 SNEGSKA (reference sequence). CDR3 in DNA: TGCAGTGCTAGAGATTCTAGCGTCCCAGATACGCAGTATTTT. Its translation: CSARDSSVPDTQYF.

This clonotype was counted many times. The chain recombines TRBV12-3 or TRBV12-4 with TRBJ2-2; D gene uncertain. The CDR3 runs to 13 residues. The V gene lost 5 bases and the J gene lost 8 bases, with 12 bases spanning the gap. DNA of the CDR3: TGTGCCAGCAGTCCCAATTTAAGGGGGGAGCTGTTTTTT. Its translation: CASSPNLRGELFF.

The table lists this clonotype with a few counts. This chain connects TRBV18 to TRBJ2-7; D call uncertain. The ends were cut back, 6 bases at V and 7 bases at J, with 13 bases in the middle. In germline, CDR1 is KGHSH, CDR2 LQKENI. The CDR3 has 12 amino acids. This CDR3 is CASSAYDQEQYF. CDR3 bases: TGTGCCAGCTCCGCGTACGATCAGGAGCAGTACTTC.

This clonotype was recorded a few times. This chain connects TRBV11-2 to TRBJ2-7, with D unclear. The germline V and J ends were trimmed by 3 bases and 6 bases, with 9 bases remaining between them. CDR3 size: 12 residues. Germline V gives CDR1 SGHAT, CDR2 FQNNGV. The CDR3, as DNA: TGTGCCAGCAGCTTGGTGGCCTCCGAGCAGTACTTC. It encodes CASSLVASEQYF.

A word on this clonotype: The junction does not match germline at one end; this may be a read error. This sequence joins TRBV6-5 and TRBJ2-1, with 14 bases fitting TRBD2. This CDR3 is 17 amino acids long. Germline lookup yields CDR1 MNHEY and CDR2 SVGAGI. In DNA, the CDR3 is TGTGCCACCAGTTACTACGGGACTAGCGGGAGAGTCGATGAGCAGTTCTTC. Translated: CATSYYGTSGRVDEQFF.

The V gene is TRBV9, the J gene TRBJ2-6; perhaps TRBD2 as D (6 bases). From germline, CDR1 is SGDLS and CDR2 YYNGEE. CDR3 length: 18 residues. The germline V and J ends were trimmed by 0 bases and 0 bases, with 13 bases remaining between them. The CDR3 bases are TGTGCCAGCAGCGTAGTAGCGGCGTCTCTCTCTGGGGCCAACGTCCTGACTTTC. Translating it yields CASSVVAASLSGANVLTF.

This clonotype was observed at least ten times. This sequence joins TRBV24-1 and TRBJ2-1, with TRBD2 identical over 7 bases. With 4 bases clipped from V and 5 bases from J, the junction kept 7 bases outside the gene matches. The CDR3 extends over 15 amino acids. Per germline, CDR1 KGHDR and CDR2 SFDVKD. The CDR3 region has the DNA TGTGCCACCAGTGACCCCGCCAGCGGGAACAATGAGCAGTTCTTC. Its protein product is CATSDPASGNNEQFF.

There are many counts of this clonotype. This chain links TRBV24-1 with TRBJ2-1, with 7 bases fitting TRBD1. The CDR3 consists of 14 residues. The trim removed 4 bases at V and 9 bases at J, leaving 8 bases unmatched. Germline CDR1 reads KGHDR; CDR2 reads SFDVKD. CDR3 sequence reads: CATSEVTGNGEQFF. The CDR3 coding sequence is TGTGCCACCAGTGAGGTGACAGGGAATGGTGAGCAGTTCTTC.

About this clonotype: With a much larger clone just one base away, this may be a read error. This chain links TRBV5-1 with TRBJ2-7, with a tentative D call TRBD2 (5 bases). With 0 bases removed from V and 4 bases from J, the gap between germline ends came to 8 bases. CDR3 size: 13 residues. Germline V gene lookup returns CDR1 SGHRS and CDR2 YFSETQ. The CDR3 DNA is TGCGCCAGCAGCTTGGAACTAGTGTACGAGCAGTACTTC. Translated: CASSLELVYEQYF.

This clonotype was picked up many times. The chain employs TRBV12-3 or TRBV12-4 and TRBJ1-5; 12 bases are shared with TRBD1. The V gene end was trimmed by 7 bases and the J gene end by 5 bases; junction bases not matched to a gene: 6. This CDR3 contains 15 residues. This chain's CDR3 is CASTRDRGRDQPQHF. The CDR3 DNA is TGTGCCAGCACCCGGGACAGGGGGCGCGATCAGCCCCAGCATTTT.

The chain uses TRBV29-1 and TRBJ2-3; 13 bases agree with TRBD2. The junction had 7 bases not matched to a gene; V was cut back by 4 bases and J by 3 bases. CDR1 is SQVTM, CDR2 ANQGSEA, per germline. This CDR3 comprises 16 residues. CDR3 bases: TGCAGCGTTGTGGTGGGACTAGCGGGAAAGACAGATACGCAGTATTTT. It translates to CSVVVGLAGKTDTQYF.

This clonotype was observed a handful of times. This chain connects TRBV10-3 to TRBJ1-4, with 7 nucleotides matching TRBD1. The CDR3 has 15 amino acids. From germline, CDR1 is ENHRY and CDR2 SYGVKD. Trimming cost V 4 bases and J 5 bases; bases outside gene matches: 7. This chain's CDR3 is CAISGTGQRNEKLFF. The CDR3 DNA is TGTGCCATCAGTGGAACGGGACAGAGAAATGAAAAACTGTTTTTT.

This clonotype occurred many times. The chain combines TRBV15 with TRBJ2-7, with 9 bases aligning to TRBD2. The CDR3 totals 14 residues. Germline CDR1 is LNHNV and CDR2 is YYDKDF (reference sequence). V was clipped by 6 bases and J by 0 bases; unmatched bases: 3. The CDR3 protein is CATRGSGSSYEQYF. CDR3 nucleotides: TGTGCCACCAGAGGTAGCGGGAGCTCCTACGAGCAGTACTTC.

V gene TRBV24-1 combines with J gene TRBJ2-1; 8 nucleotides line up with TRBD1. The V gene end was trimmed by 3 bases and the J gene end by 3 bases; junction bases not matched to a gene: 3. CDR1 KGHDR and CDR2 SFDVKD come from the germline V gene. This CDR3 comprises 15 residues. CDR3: CATSDRTGFYNEQFF. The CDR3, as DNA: TGTGCCACCAGTGATCGGACAGGGTTCTACAATGAGCAGTTCTTC.